This T cell receptor beta chain was captured in a study of T-cell reconstitution after alpha-beta-depleted transplantation in children (dated by TCRdb to about 2016). Background for the entire study: Using TCR repertoire profiling, the study quantitatively followed how T-cell immune reconstitution unfolded in children after TCRalphabeta/CD19-depleted allogeneic hematopoietic cell transplantation. On the study overall, not on this receptor specifically: The frequencies of hyperexpanded clones fell over the following months, and after one year, T-cell counts and TCRbeta diversity were mostly attributed to newly produced T cells. The apparently early recovery of alphabetaT-cell counts about two months after transplant reportedly depended on only several hundred rapidly expanded clones that came from non-depleted graft cells. The high TCRbeta diversity at day 60 in some patients was ascribed to recipient T cells and intrathymic progenitors that had survived conditioning.

The library relied on PCR. The run used an Illumina HiSeq 2500. Molecular barcoding was employed in the preparation of TCR libraries, with unique molecular identifiers being used to normalize TCRbeta repertoire quantification. TCRdb reworked the public reads: Q25 trimming with fastp, MiXCR clone assembly, productive beta chains retained. Rows are combined by CDR3 protein, so each entry shows the most common genes and DNA. This sample has around 670,000 distinct CDR3 sequences in its table, and under 15% of those were observed once. Of the sample, about 0.79% is held by the ten largest clones. This clonotype was observed many times. Its antigen specificity is not known. No per-base quality is available; no much larger clone lies one base away. CDR1 and CDR2 are read off the germline V gene (reference sequence) as DFQATT and SNEGSKA. V loses 1 base, J loses 2 bases, and the germline ends lie 15 bases apart. The CDR3 contains 15 residues, cysteine and phenylalanine counted. Left in the record is the CDR3 DNA by itself, 45 bases read in frame from the first base.

What this sample's treatment or condition label stands for: allogeneic hematopoietic cell transplantation with graft depleted of TCRalphabeta T cells and CD19 B cells. The transplant recipients were children given TCRalphabeta/CD19-depleted allogeneic hematopoietic cell grafts. The clonotype was recovered from a girl aged 2-10 years with congenital amegakaryocytic thrombocytopenia, due to receive a stem cell transplant. This specimen was PBMCs, taken before TCRalphabeta/CD19-depleted stem cell transplant. The chain links TRBV20-1 with TRBJ2-7; 6 matching bases give a weak D call of TRBD2. The nucleotides read TGCAGTGCTAGAGCCCAGGGACTCCTTACCTACGAGCAGTACTTC. It translates as CSARAQGLLTYEQYF.